Below are 18 T cell receptor beta chains sequenced from a single sample in a study of T-cell reconstitution after alpha-beta-depleted transplantation in children. Unique molecular identifiers were used to barcode this TCRbeta library. TCRdb recomputed calls from the PCR reads with MiXCR, one row per CDR3 protein. The table includes 300,000 to 400,000 distinct CDR3 sequences, roughly 15% detected once. The sample was PBMCs, mostly from graft donor cells, taken 360 days after TCRalphabeta/CD19-depleted stem cell transplant. These receptors all come from a male patient between 2 and 9 years old who had a stem cell transplant for acute lymphoblastic leukemia, so the T cells may come from the graft donor.

Points on this clonotype: Since a much larger clone is just one base distant, this may be a read error. The genes are TRBV2 and TRBJ2-3, with D perhaps matching TRBD2 (5 bases). The V gene's germline CDR1 is SNHLY and CDR2 FYNNEI. The CDR3 length is 14 residues. The CDR3 loop is CASTQPSSTDTRYF. CDR3 DNA sequence: TGTGCCAGCACACAGCCTTCTAGCACAGATACGCGGTATTTT.

This clonotype was observed many times. The rearrangement joins TRBV20-1 to TRBJ2-1, with 7 bases aligning to TRBD2. The CDR3 totals 15 residues. V dropped 1 base and J dropped 6; count of bases not matched to a gene: 9. Germline values: CDR1 DFQATT, CDR2 SNEGSKA (reference sequence). The CDR3 sequence: CSARVTPWTSNEQFF. CDR3 in DNA: TGCAGTGCTAGAGTCACCCCGTGGACTAGCAATGAGCAGTTCTTC.

There are a few counts of this clonotype. The chain couples TRBV7-8 to TRBJ2-1; D unresolved. The CDR3 sequence is 15 residues long. The germline gives CDR1 SGHVS, CDR2 FQNEAQ. Trimming removed 7 bases from V and 4 bases from J, with 17 bases in between. The CDR3 nucleotides read TGTGCCAGCACCCAAAAGGCGGCCCCGTACAATGAGCAGTTCTTC. Its protein is CASTQKAAPYNEQFF.

This clonotype has more than one count but fewer than ten. The chain joins TRBV12-3 or TRBV12-4 to TRBJ2-7; D not resolved. V was cut by 3 bases and J by 0 bases, with 9 bases left in between. This CDR3 has 14 amino acids. The CDR3 spells CASSFSLVSYEQYF. The CDR3 region has the DNA TGTGCCAGCAGTTTTAGCCTTGTCTCCTACGAGCAGTACTTC.

A few counts support this clonotype. The rearrangement uses TRBV7-9 and TRBJ2-1, with D possibly TRBD2 on 6 matching bases. CDR1 SEHNR and CDR2 FQNEAQ come from the germline V gene (reference sequence). This CDR3 contains 14 residues. V lost 5 bases and J 6 bases, leaving 14 bases between the germline ends. CDR3 protein: CASSPGVGRNEQFF. DNA for the CDR3: TGTGCCAGCAGCCCGGGGGTAGGACGCAATGAGCAGTTCTTC. Complete variable domain (other parts from reference TRBV7-9 and TRBJ2-1): DTGVSQNPRHKITKRGQNVTFRCDPISEHNRLYWYRQTLGQGPEFLTYFQNEAQLEKSRLLSDRFSAERPKGSFSTLEIQRTEQGDSAMYLCASSPGVGRNEQFFGPGTRLTVL.

This clonotype has at least ten counts. The V and J genes are TRBV7-9 and TRBJ2-1; the D gene is possibly TRBD2 (5 bases). Trimming removed 4 bases at V and 2 bases at J, with 12 bases between. Per the germline V gene, CDR1 is SEHNR and CDR2 is FQNEAQ (reference sequence). The CDR3 has 15 residues. The CDR3 DNA is TGTGCCAGCAGCTGGGGAAATAGCGCCTACAATGAGCAGTTCTTC. This sequence encodes CASSWGNSAYNEQFF.

This clonotype was observed a few times. The rearrangement uses TRBV20-1 and TRBJ2-1, with 11 positions matching TRBD2. V lost 6 bases to trimming and J lost 5 bases; unmatched junction nucleotides: 6. Germline V gene data show CDR1 as DFQATT and CDR2 as SNEGSKA (reference sequence). CDR3 length: 14 amino acids. In DNA, the CDR3 is TGCAGTGCCGTTAGCGGGAGGGGTAACAATGAGCAGTTCTTC. Its protein is CSAVSGRGNNEQFF.

There are a few counts of this clonotype. V usage is TRBV12-3 or TRBV12-4 and J usage is TRBJ2-1; D may be TRBD1 or TRBD2 (6 bases each). This CDR3 has 17 residues. V gave up 6 bases and J gave up 3 bases, with 21 bases separating them. In nucleotides, the CDR3 is TGTGCCAGCAGACGATCAGGAGGGGGGATAGGCTACAATGAGCAGTTCTTC. Residues: CASRRSGGGIGYNEQFF.

This clonotype showed up many times. The chain has TRBV5-5 and TRBJ2-3; D may be TRBD2 (5 bases). Germline loops: CDR1 SGHKS, CDR2 YYEKEE (reference sequence). The CDR3 sequence is 16 residues long. V lost 2 bases to trimming and J lost 2 bases, with 15 bases between them. CDR3 sequence (DNA): TGTGCCAGCAGCTTCCGGGGTAATACTTACACAGATACGCAGTATTTT. Amino acid sequence: CASSFRGNTYTDTQYF.

This clonotype has just a few counts. The CDR3 spells CSATGAGNQPQHF. CDR3 sequence (DNA): TGCAGTGCTACCGGGGCTGGCAATCAGCCCCAGCATTTT. The genes are TRBV20-1 and TRBJ1-5; a weak D match, TRBD1 (5 bases). V lost 4 bases and J lost 2, with 9 bases in between. CDR1 and CDR2 from the germline V gene are DFQATT and SNEGSKA (reference sequence). The CDR3 consists of 13 residues.

CDR3 bases: TGTGCCAGCAGCCGACTGACTAGCTACTACGAGCAGTACTTC. It is translated as CASSRLTSYYEQYF. The chain carries TRBV7-9 and TRBJ2-7; 7 positions agree with TRBD2. The germline CDR1 and CDR2 sequences are SEHNR and FQNEAQ (reference sequence). The CDR3 loop spans 14 amino acids. J lost 3 bases, V lost 5 bases, and 7 bases had no gene match.

This rearrangement joins TRBV5-1 to TRBJ2-2; D is perhaps TRBD2 (5 bases). Germline V gene data show CDR1 as SGHRS and CDR2 as YFSETQ. The CDR3 contains 17 residues. V was clipped by 1 base and J by 5 bases, with 18 bases between them. The CDR3 sequence: CASSLLRGPGLTGELFF. The DNA of the CDR3 is TGCGCCAGCAGCTTGCTGCGAGGGCCGGGTCTTACCGGGGAGCTGTTTTTT. The whole variable domain, remainder taken from reference TRBV5-1 and TRBJ2-2, is KAGVTQTPRYLIKTRGQQVTLSCSPISGHRSVSWYQQTPGQGLQFLFEYFSETQRNKGNFPGRFSGRQFSNSRSEMNVSTLELGDSALYLCASSLLRGPGLTGELFFGEGSRLTVL.

This chain uses TRBV28 with TRBJ2-1; 9 bases map to TRBD2. This CDR3 is built from 13 residues. Losses at the gene ends were 4 bases for V and 5 bases for J; bases not matched to a gene: 0. Germline V gene lookup returns CDR1 MDHEN and CDR2 SYDVKM. The CDR3 bases are TGTGCCAGCAGTTCTAGCGGGGACAATGAGCAGTTCTTC. Amino acid sequence: CASSSSGDNEQFF. Complete variable domain (other parts from reference TRBV28 and TRBJ2-1): DVKVTQSSRYLVKRTGEKVFLECVQDMDHENMFWYRQDPGLGLRLIYFSYDVKMKEKGDIPEGYSVSREKKERFSLILESASTNQTSMYLCASSSSGDNEQFFGPGTRLTVL.

This clonotype has only a few counts. The J gene is TRBJ2-1, the V gene TRBV12-3 or TRBV12-4; D is perhaps TRBD2 (6 bases). CDR3 length: 16 amino acids. V lost 4 bases, J lost 0 bases, and 13 bases lay in between. CDR3 coding DNA: TGTGCCAGCAGTTCGGGACTTTTCAGCTCCTACAATGAGCAGTTCTTC. Protein sequence: CASSSGLFSSYNEQFF.

The sample holds a few counts of this clonotype. The chain combines TRBV15 with TRBJ1-4; 8 positions agree with TRBD1. The CDR3 totals 13 residues. The V gene's germline CDR1 is LNHNV and CDR2 YYDKDF (reference sequence). V was pared by 5 bases and J by 7 bases, with 3 bases of the junction left unmatched. CDR3 bases: TGTGCCACCAGCGAGACAGGGGCTGAAAAACTGTTTTTT. Translated, it gives CATSETGAEKLFF.

In this sample, this clonotype turned up a few times. The chain carries TRBV20-1 and TRBJ2-7; TRBD1 agrees at 7 bases. Per the germline V gene, CDR1 is DFQATT and CDR2 is SNEGSKA (reference sequence). The CDR3 has 13 residues. J gave up 3 bases and V 6 bases, and 8 bases lay outside the gene matches. The CDR3 sequence is CSAHSGTVYEQYF. The CDR3 nucleotides read TGCAGTGCCCACTCCGGGACAGTCTACGAGCAGTACTTC.

The V and J genes are TRBV28 and TRBJ2-1; no reliable D call. Trimming took 4 bases from V and 0 from J, leaving 19 bases between them. Germline V gives CDR1 MDHEN, CDR2 SYDVKM. CDR3 length: 18 residues. CDR3 sequence: CASSSPDLIRSSYNEQFF. The CDR3 DNA is TGTGCCAGCAGTTCCCCGGACCTTATCCGGAGCTCCTACAATGAGCAGTTCTTC.

This clonotype was seen ten or more times. The CDR3 protein is CASSFGGLGTDTQYF. The CDR3, as DNA: TGTGCCAGCAGTTTTGGGGGTCTAGGCACAGATACGCAGTATTTT. The rearrangement uses TRBV12-3 or TRBV12-4 and TRBJ2-3; the D call may be TRBD1 or TRBD2 (5 bases each). V was pared by 3 bases and J by 1 base, with 11 bases between. CDR3 length equals 15 residues.